The rows below give T cell receptor beta chains drawn from one sample of a study of stem cell transplantation in POMP-related autoinflammatory disease. The table came from immunoSEQ multiplex PCR; TCRdb's copy has only in-frame clones and leaves some out. The sample consists of fewer than 5,000 clones, about 92% of them appearing once. The sample consisted of CD8+ T cells from PBMCs, taken after stem cell transplantation. The receptors originated from a human patient with POMP-related autoinflammation and immune dysregulation (PRAID). T cells may partly derive from the graft donor. Each CDR3 is given with its conserved first and last residue. The D gene is left open where the match is weak. Clone size, where shown, is once, few, many, or a class for clones that have expanded.

J gene,clone size,V gene,D gene,CDR3 DNA,CDR3 protein
TRBJ2-7,.,TRBV4-3,.,TGCGCCAGCAGCCAGCAACGGGACACTTTATACGAGCAGTACTTC,CASSQQRDTLYEQYF
TRBJ2-1,.,TRBV5-1,TRBD2,TGCGCCAGCAGCGTCGCCGGGACTAGCGGCTTCAATGAGCAGTTCTTC,CASSVAGTSGFNEQFF
TRBJ2-7,.,TRBV28,TRBD2,TGTGCCAGCAGCGGGAGGGGACTTCTTTTCTACGAGCAGTACTTC,CASSGRGLLFYEQYF
TRBJ1-1,.,TRBV27,.,TGTGCCAGCAGCCAGGGTTACGGCACTGAAGCTTTCTTT,CASSQGYGTEAFF
TRBJ1-2,.,TRBV12-3/TRBV12-4,.,TGTGCCAGCAGCCCCCCAGACCCGGGGTACACCTTC,CASSPPDPGYTF
TRBJ2-1,.,TRBV25-1,.,TGTGCCAGCAGTGCTCACGGAAGAACGGGCCCAAACAATGAGCAGTTCTTC,CASSAHGRTGPNNEQFF
TRBJ2-1,.,TRBV12-3/TRBV12-4,.,TGTGCCAGCAGTTTAGGGCGCAATGAGCAGTTCTTC,CASSLGRNEQFF
TRBJ2-1,.,TRBV6-2/TRBV6-3,TRBD1,TGTGCCAGCAGTCACAGGGGGCGGGATAGCTCCTACAATGAGCAGTTCTTC,CASSHRGRDSSYNEQFF
TRBJ2-7,.,TRBV13,TRBD2,TGTGCCAGCAGCTCAATCGGACTAGAGGGGACCTACGAGCAGTACTTC,CASSSIGLEGTYEQYF
TRBJ2-1,.,TRBV13,TRBD2,TGTGCCAGCAGCTCGACCGGGACTAGCGGGAACTACAATGAGCAGTTCTTC,CASSSTGTSGNYNEQFF
TRBJ2-7,.,TRBV2,TRBD2,TGTGCCAGCAGTGAAGCGGCGGGAGCGCCCTACGAGCAGTACTTC,CASSEAAGAPYEQYF
TRBJ2-7,.,TRBV7-3,.,TGTGCCAGCAGCTTAACCGAGACCGGGGCCGAGCAGTACTTC,CASSLTETGAEQYF
TRBJ1-4,.,TRBV5-5,.,TGTGCCAGCAGCGGTGGGACATTAGGAGGTGAAAAACTGTTTTTT,CASSGGTLGGEKLFF
TRBJ1-5,few,TRBV5-6,.,TGTGCCAGCAGCCCTTCTGGGAATCAGCCCCAGCATTTT,CASSPSGNQPQHF
TRBJ2-2,.,TRBV9,TRBD1,TGTGCCAGCAGAAGGACAGGACAAAACACCGGGGAGCTGTTTTTT,CASRRTGQNTGELFF
TRBJ2-3,.,TRBV30,TRBD2,TGTGCCTGGAGTGTAGAGGGTCTAGCGGGAGAGACAGATACGCAGTATTTT,CAWSVEGLAGETDTQYF
TRBJ2-1,.,TRBV24-1,TRBD2,TGTGCCACCAGTGATAGTGGCCTAGCGGGAGTAATCGGCAATGAGCAGTTCTTC,CATSDSGLAGVIGNEQFF
TRBJ1-6,.,TRBV27,.,TGTGCCAGCAGTTTAGGGGCAGGAGGCGGTTCACCCCTCCACTTT,CASSLGAGGGSPLHF
TRBJ2-7,.,TRBV3-1/TRBV3-2,TRBD2,TGTGCCAGCAGTCCGGGACTAGCGGGCTACGAGCAGTACTTC,CASSPGLAGYEQYF
TRBJ1-4,.,TRBV5-7,.,TGTGCCAGCAGCGTCCTCCAGGGGCAGAATGAAAAACTGTTTTTT,CASSVLQGQNEKLFF
TRBJ1-1,.,TRBV5-4,.,TGTGCCAGCAGCTTCGAGGGGTGGAAGATGAACACTGAAGCTTTCTTT,CASSFEGWKMNTEAFF
TRBJ1-2,.,TRBV11-2,TRBD1,TGTGCCAGCAGCTTAGGAACAGGGGGCTATGGCTACACCTTC,CASSLGTGGYGYTF
TRBJ1-1,.,TRBV9,.,TGTGCCAGCAGCGTAGGGGCGAACACTGAAGCTTTCTTT,CASSVGANTEAFF
TRBJ1-1,.,TRBV3-1/TRBV3-2,TRBD1,TGTGCCAGCAGCCTGTCAGACAGGGTCTTCACTGAAGCTTTCTTT,CASSLSDRVFTEAFF
TRBJ1-5,once,TRBV19,TRBD1,TGTGCCAGTAGTATAGCCCTAGATCTTGGGGCCGGGACAGGGGGGAATCAGCCCCAGCATTTT,CASSIALDLGAGTGGNQPQHF
TRBJ2-1,.,TRBV7-9,.,TGTGCCAGCAGCTTAGAGACGGGACTCTCCTACAATGAGCAGTTCTTC,CASSLETGLSYNEQFF
TRBJ2-3,.,TRBV9,TRBD2,TGTGCCAGCAGCGCTAGCGGACCTGCCACAGATACGCAGTATTTT,CASSASGPATDTQYF
TRBJ2-2,.,TRBV6-5,.,TGTGCCAGCAAGACCCCGGGCGCCGGGGAGCTGTTTTTT,CASKTPGAGELFF
TRBJ2-1,.,TRBV7-8,.,TGTGCCAGCAACCCACAGGGTTCTTACAATGAGCAGTTCTTC,CASNPQGSYNEQFF
TRBJ1-5,.,TRBV7-9,.,TGTGCCAGCAGCCGGACGGATAGCAATCAGCCCCAGCATTTT,CASSRTDSNQPQHF
TRBJ2-7,.,TRBV7-9,TRBD2,TGTGCCAGCAGCCCCGGGAGCGGGAGGGCTTTTGGCGAGCAGTACTTC,CASSPGSGRAFGEQYF